Listed here are 29 T cell receptor beta chains from one sample, sequenced in a study of esophageal squamous cell carcinoma under preoperative chemotherapy. Time point defined: after preoperative PTX-NDP chemotherapy. MiXCR, run by TCRdb on the PCR reads, gives a single entry per CDR3 protein. The table records some 30,000 distinct CDR3 sequences, 40% to 65% of them present only once. The specimen was taken from a patient given preoperative chemotherapy. All receptors come from a human donor with esophageal squamous cell carcinoma. The donor label of this sample is uncertain.

This clonotype came up a few times. The chain uses TRBV11-2 and TRBJ2-1, with TRBD1 matching 7 bases. Germline V gives CDR1 SGHAT, CDR2 FQNNGV. The CDR3 consists of 12 residues. With 5 bases clipped from V and 12 bases from J, the junction kept 7 bases outside the gene matches. CDR3 bases: TGTGCCAGCAGCCCGGGACAGACTACGCAGTTCTTC. Translating gives CASSPGQTTQFF. Based on the CDR3 plus reference TRBV11-2 and TRBJ2-1, the full variable domain is EAGVAQSPRYKIIEKRQSVAFWCNPISGHATLYWYQQILGQGPKLLIQFQNNGVVDDSQLPKDRFSAERLKGVDSTLKIQPAKLEDSAVYLCASSPGQTTQFFGPGTRLTVL.

This rearrangement joins TRBV7-3 to TRBJ2-4, with TRBD1 as a possible D gene (6 bases). Trimming removed 5 bases from V and 13 bases from J, with 30 bases in between. Germline loops: CDR1 SGHTA, CDR2 FQGTGA. CDR3 length: 17 amino acids. Here the CDR3 reads CASSLKLGLWDKDTQYF. The DNA for the CDR3 is TGTGCCAGCAGCCTCAAACTGGGGCTGTGGGACAAAGATACGCAGTACTTC.

The J gene is TRBJ2-3, the V gene TRBV10-3; D might be TRBD2 (5 bases). Trimming took off 6 bases at V and 3 bases at J, with 16 bases between the two ends. The length of the CDR3 is 15 residues. Germline CDR1 is ENHRY and CDR2 is SYGVKD. The CDR3 DNA reads TGTGCCATCAGGGGTGGCTCGGCGGGTACAGATACGCAGTATTTT. Its translation: CAIRGGSAGTDTQYF.

This clonotype was counted many times. V gene TRBV27 combines with J gene TRBJ2-2; D possibly corresponds to TRBD1 (6 bases). V dropped 5 bases and J dropped 7 bases, with 20 bases sitting between them. From germline, CDR1 is MNHEY and CDR2 SMNVEV (reference sequence). The CDR3 spans 16 residues. The CDR3 sequence is CASSPRWGQKNGELFF. Here the CDR3 DNA reads TGTGCCAGCAGTCCCCGATGGGGGCAGAAGAACGGGGAGCTGTTTTTT.

This clonotype was detected a few times. The chain links TRBV7-2 to TRBJ2-5; possibly TRBD1 or TRBD2 for D (6 bases each). Per germline, CDR1 SGHTA and CDR2 FQGNSA. V was trimmed by 1 base and J by 0 bases, leaving 18 bases between them. CDR3 length equals 18 residues. The CDR3 loop reads CASSLGGPGGRDQETQYF. The CDR3 coding sequence is TGTGCCAGCAGCTTAGGGGGACCCGGGGGCCGTGACCAAGAGACCCAGTACTTC.

This rearrangement joins TRBV12-3 or TRBV12-4 to TRBJ1-1; D not resolved. This CDR3 region has 13 residues. The V and J ends lost 4 bases and 6 bases respectively, with 12 bases between them. The chain's CDR3 is CASSSRPPSEAFF. The DNA of the CDR3 is TGTGCCAGCAGTTCCCGACCCCCTTCTGAAGCTTTCTTT.

This clonotype was observed at least ten times. J is TRBJ1-2 and V is TRBV7-6, with TRBD1 matching 9 bases. Germline lookup yields CDR1 SGHVS and CDR2 FNYEAQ. This CDR3 region has 17 residues. V lost 2 bases to trimming and J lost 4 bases; unmatched junction nucleotides: 11. DNA for the CDR3: TGTGCCAGCAGCTTATCTCCACAGGGGGCAGGAACCTATGGCTACACCTTC. Translation: CASSLSPQGAGTYGYTF.

The genes are TRBV12-5 and TRBJ2-1, with D possibly matching TRBD2 (6 bases). Trimming pared 3 bases from V and 8 bases from J, leaving 14 bases between. Germline assignment: CDR1 LGHNT and CDR2 FRNRAP. The CDR3 is 14 residues long. CDR3 sequence reads: CASGFSLATYEQFF. CDR3 in DNA: TGTGCTAGTGGTTTTTCCCTAGCGACGTATGAGCAGTTCTTC.

This chain uses TRBV7-7 with TRBJ2-1; 10 positions match TRBD2. The J call may be wrong; the DNA end is better matched by TRBJ2-5. Germline V CDR1 and CDR2: SSHAT, FNYEAQ (reference sequence). This CDR3 has 14 amino acids. The CDR3 is CASSLTSGKETQYF. The CDR3 coding sequence is TGTGCCAGCAGCTTAACTAGCGGGAAAGAGACCCAGTACTTC.

A note on this clonotype: The CDR3 ends on some other residue instead of the conserved phenylalanine or tryptophan, so this is likely a read error. The DNA is omitted, as the CDR3 cannot be located on it reliably, and the CDR3 follows TCRdb's listing. V is TRBV7-6 and J is TRBJ2-5; TRBD2 was called by the table and not checked on the DNA. Ends included, the CDR3 has 16 residues. Germline V CDR1 and CDR2: SGHVS, FNYEAQ. CDR3 region: CASSPSGWQPEETQFL.

This clonotype has a count of ten or more. V gene TRBV7-6 combines with J gene TRBJ2-1, with D possibly TRBD1 on 5 matching bases. V lost 1 base and J lost 8, with 12 bases in between. The V gene's germline CDR1 is SGHVS and CDR2 FNYEAQ. This CDR3 comprises 14 residues. The CDR3 spells CASSLEGFWDEQFF. The CDR3 DNA reads TGTGCCAGCAGCTTAGAGGGGTTTTGGGATGAGCAGTTCTTC.

This chain uses TRBV6-1 with TRBJ2-3, with 10 bases matching TRBD1. The germline CDR1 and CDR2 sequences are MNHNS and SASEGT. The CDR3 has 14 amino acids. Trimming took 6 bases from V and 9 from J; bases not matched to a gene: 9. The CDR3 loop reads CASRTGGGQETQYF. CDR3 sequence (DNA): TGTGCCAGCAGGACAGGGGGCGGGCAAGAGACGCAGTATTTT.

This clonotype has more than one count but fewer than ten. The junction and the germline gene differ at one end; a read error may be behind it. J is TRBJ2-3 and V is TRBV7-8, with a tentative D call TRBD2 (7 bases). Germline loops: CDR1 SGHVS, CDR2 FQNEAQ. The CDR3 extends over 16 amino acids. Here the CDR3 DNA reads TGTGCCAGCAGCAACCTGGGGGGGGGGGCCGGAAATACGCAGTATTTC. It encodes CASSNLGGGAGNTQYF.

To note about this clonotype: Possible read error: a much larger clone is one base away. CDR3 amino acids: CASSPRGSEQYF. Written as DNA, the CDR3 is TGTGCCAGCAGTCCGCGAGGCTCTGAGCAGTACTTC. The gene calls are TRBV12-3 or TRBV12-4 and TRBJ2-5; no clear D. V gave up 5 bases and J gave up 11 bases, with 15 bases separating them. The CDR3 extends over 12 amino acids.

The chain combines TRBV11-3 with TRBJ2-6; D uncertain. V shed 5 bases and J shed 1 base, with 12 bases lying between them. From germline, CDR1 is SGHNT and CDR2 YENEEA. This CDR3 spans 16 amino acids. CDR3 sequence: CASSLHLGSGANVLTF. Here the CDR3 DNA reads TGTGCCAGCAGCCTTCATCTGGGGTCTGGGGCCAACGTCCTGACTTTC. Variable domain in full (rest from reference TRBV11-3 and TRBJ2-6): EAGVVQSPRYKIIEKKQPVAFWCNPISGHNTLYWYLQNLGQGPELLIRYENEEAVDDSQLPKDRFSAERLKGVDSTLKIQPAELGDSAVYLCASSLHLGSGANVLTFGAGSRLTVL.

A note on this clonotype: An end of the junction differs from the germline gene, which may be a read error. This rearrangement joins TRBV7-8 to TRBJ2-3, with D possibly called TRBD1 or TRBD2 (5 bases each). This CDR3 comprises 16 residues. Germline V gene lookup returns CDR1 SGHVS and CDR2 FQNEAQ. CDR3 DNA: TGTGCCATCAGCCGCCTAGGGGCGGTGAGCACCGGGGCGCAGTATTTT. Translation: CAISRLGAVSTGAQYF. Variable domain in full (rest from reference TRBV7-8 and TRBJ2-3): GAGVSQSPRYKVAKRGQDVALRCDPISGHVSLFWYQQALGQGPEFLTYFQNEAQLDKSGLPSDRFFAERPEGSVSTLKIQRTQQEDSAVYLCAISRLGAVSTGAQYFGPGTRLTVL.

Many counts were recorded for this clonotype. The rearrangement joins TRBV6-5 to TRBJ2-1, with 16 bases lining up with TRBD2. Germline trimming cut 4 bases from V and 13 bases from J; bases unmatched to any gene: 7. The CDR3 length is 15 residues. Per germline, CDR1 MNHEY and CDR2 SVGAGI. CDR3 loop: CASSSGTSGGGTQFF. The CDR3 DNA is TGTGCCAGCAGTTCCGGGACTAGCGGGGGGGGGACCCAGTTCTTC.

The V gene is TRBV7-2, the J gene TRBJ2-3; weak D call: TRBD2 (6 bases). The J call may be incorrect, as the DNA end agrees better with TRBJ2-7. CDR3 length: 15 residues. CDR1 SGHTA and CDR2 FQGNSA come from the germline V gene. Written as DNA, the CDR3 is TGTGCCAGCAGTCAAGGGCTGGGAGGCGTAAACATGCAGTACTTC. It codes for CASSQGLGGVNMQYF.

This clonotype was detected only a few times. The V gene is TRBV7-8, the J gene TRBJ2-3; TRBD1 might be the D (6 bases). V lost 2 bases to trimming and J lost 5 bases, with 14 bases between them. This CDR3 region has 15 residues. CDR1 and CDR2 from the germline V gene are SGHVS and FQNEAQ. This chain's CDR3 is CASSLQGRVEDTQYF. The DNA for the CDR3 is TGTGCCAGCAGCTTACAGGGGCGCGTGGAAGATACGCAGTATTTT.

In this sample, this clonotype turned up many times. J is TRBJ2-5 and V is TRBV11-3, with D possibly TRBD1 on 6 matching bases. The length of the CDR3 is 15 residues. Germline CDR1 reads SGHNT; CDR2 reads YENEEA. The V end lost 1 base, the J end lost 11 bases, and 20 bases lay between the germline ends. This CDR3 reads CASSLASLRDNEQYF. The DNA of the CDR3 is TGTGCCAGCAGCTTAGCCTCCCTCCGGGACAATGAGCAGTACTTC.

The chain combines TRBV11-3 with TRBJ2-1, with TRBD1 matching 9 bases. The CDR3 extends over 17 amino acids. Trimming took 3 bases from V and 12 from J; bases not matched to a gene: 18. Germline-derived CDR1 and CDR2 are SGHNT and YENEEA. The CDR3 region is CASSFEAGTGNVDTQFF. The CDR3 DNA reads as TGTGCCAGCAGCTTCGAAGCCGGGACAGGGAATGTAGATACGCAGTTCTTC.

As to this clonotype: Compared with germline, one end of the junction differs, possibly owing to a read error. The chain joins TRBV7-2 to TRBJ2-5, with 8 positions matching TRBD2. The CDR3 totals 15 residues. CDR1 is SGHTA, CDR2 FQGNSA, per germline. The CDR3 loop reads CASGLAGGHPETQYF. The CDR3 coding sequence is TGTGCCAGCGGCCTAGCGGGCGGACACCCAGAGACGCAGTACTTC. The entire variable domain, with the rest obtained from reference TRBV7-2 and TRBJ2-5, is as follows: GAGVSQSPSNKVTEKGKDVELRCDPISGHTALYWYRQSLGQGLEFLIYFQGNSAPDKSGLPSDRFSAERTGGSVSTLTIQRTQQEDSAVYLCASGLAGGHPETQYFGPGTRLLVL.

This clonotype was counted many times. The V and J genes are TRBV5-6 and TRBJ2-3; D is unclear. CDR1 and CDR2 (germline): SGHDT, YYEEEE. There are 15 residues in the CDR3. Trimming removed 0 bases from V and 0 bases from J, with 8 bases in between. Here the CDR3 DNA reads TGTGCCAGCAGCTTGGAGCCTACCAGCACAGATACGCAGTATTTT. This translates into CASSLEPTSTDTQYF.

This clonotype has a single count. The chain recombines TRBV6-1 with TRBJ2-3, with 11 bases identical to TRBD2. V lost 0 bases to trimming and J lost 12 bases; unmatched junction nucleotides: 20. The V gene's germline CDR1 is MNHNS and CDR2 SASEGT. There are 19 residues in the CDR3. CDR3 in DNA: TGTGCCAGCAGTGAAGCGCTGCTAGCGGGGGGCCGTAGCACAGAGACCCAGTATTTT. Translated: CASSEALLAGGRSTETQYF.

The chain recombines TRBV12-3 or TRBV12-4 with TRBJ2-4, with a weak D call TRBD1 (6 bases). V was pared by 8 bases and J by 13 bases, with 30 bases between. The CDR3 totals 16 residues. CDR3 bases: TGTGCCAGCCGCGCCTCTAGGCTGGGGGCCACAGACACGCAGTACTTC. Its translation is CASRASRLGATDTQYF.

This clonotype was observed a single time. The CDR3 reads CASSRPDGMAEQYF. The CDR3 nucleotides are TGTGCCAGCAGTCGCCCGGACGGAATGGCCGAGCAGTACTTC. J is TRBJ2-5 and V is TRBV6-9; D gene unclear. TRBJ2-7 matches the DNA end more closely, so the J call is doubtful. This CDR3 contains 14 residues. Germline V lookup: CDR1 MNHGY, CDR2 SVAAGI.

Turning to this clonotype: A much larger clone differs by one base, so this may be a read error. This chain links TRBV11-2 with TRBJ2-1, with D possibly being TRBD2 (6 bases). This CDR3 is built from 13 residues. Germline CDR1 reads SGHAT; CDR2 reads FQNNGV. V was trimmed by 1 base and J by 13 bases, leaving 14 bases between them. DNA for the CDR3: TGTGCCAGCAGCTTAGGGACTAAAGAGACCCAGTTCTTC. Its translation is CASSLGTKETQFF. Full variable domain (rest looked up from reference TRBV11-2 and TRBJ2-1): EAGVAQSPRYKIIEKRQSVAFWCNPISGHATLYWYQQILGQGPKLLIQFQNNGVVDDSQLPKDRFSAERLKGVDSTLKIQPAKLEDSAVYLCASSLGTKETQFFGPGTRLTVL.

The rearrangement joins TRBV24-1 to TRBJ2-3; a weak D match, TRBD2 (7 bases). The germline CDR1 and CDR2 sequences are KGHDR and SFDVKD. The CDR3 extends over 14 amino acids. The V and J ends lost 9 bases and 2 bases respectively, with 14 bases between them. CDR3 nucleotides: TGTGCCACCTCTAGGGGGGGACCCACAGATACGCAGTATTTT. Its protein product is CATSRGGPTDTQYF.

This chain connects TRBV6-1 to TRBJ2-3; D not resolved. The V gene lost 8 bases and the J gene lost 14 bases, with 17 bases spanning the gap. Germline V gene sequence: CDR1 MNHNS, CDR2 SASEGT. The CDR3 length is 11 residues. In DNA form, the CDR3 reads TGTGCCAGCGTGAGCACAGAGAAGCTGTATTTT. Residues: CASVSTEKLYF.